This T cell receptor beta chain was identified in a study of PD-1 blockade in classical Hodgkin lymphoma. As for this clone: The antigen is not known.

Germline CDR1 is SGHTA and CDR2 is FQGNSA. V lost 1 base and J 0 bases, leaving 9 bases between the germline ends. The CDR3 extends over 15 amino acids. Sequencing used immunoSEQ multiplex PCR; TCRdb keeps in-frame clones, though not all of them. The repertoire holds under 70,000 clones, with approximately 88% as singletons. Notes on the study in general: The study found complete responders had baseline diversity similar to newly diagnosed patients. Nothing has yet pinned down what causes the repertoire differences, possibly disease activity or prior therapy. Only CD4+ TCR diversity, not CD8+, had risen significantly by C4D1. Those patients who began receiving nivolumab less than 1 year after ASCT had lower diversity, and they were excluded.

With no exception, relapse followed autologous stem cell transplantation in all patients, and brentuximab vedotin exposure varied. The specimen comprised peripheral blood mononuclear cells (PBMCs), sampled at baseline. V usage is TRBV7-2 and J usage is TRBJ1-1; D perhaps matches TRBD1 (5 bases). This receptor was obtained from a human donor with classical Hodgkin lymphoma. CDR3 nucleotides: TGTGCCAGCAGCTTAGGGCTGGGGGTGAACACTGAAGCTTTCTTT. Encoded protein: CASSLGLGVNTEAFF.